This T cell receptor beta chain is drawn from a study of T cells in Graves' hyperthyroidism and ophthalmopathy. TCR beta CDR3 regions were amplified from RNA transcripts. Initially, a first-round RT-PCR of the TCR CDR3 employed the HTBI primer set. TCRdb fed the multiplex PCR reads into MiXCR, producing one record per CDR3 protein. Among 550,000 to 600,000 distinct CDR3 sequences, approximately 15% were seen once, and the ten largest hold 15% to 20%. Overall study results and limits: Most thyroid clonotypes with frequency above 0.001 were detected in blood.

V was clipped by 0 bases and J by 9 bases, with 11 bases between them. The CDR3 covers 13 residues. The germline V gene encodes CDR1 GTSNPN and CDR2 SVGIG (reference sequence). In its sample, this clonotype was seen a few times. Its antigen is unidentified. Specimen: blood. This TCR derives from a young woman with Graves' hyperthyroidism. The chain links TRBV30 to TRBJ1-4; maybe TRBD1 (5 bases). This CDR3 is CAWSVRDGKKLFF. The CDR3 bases are TGTGCCTGGAGTGTCAGGGACGGTAAAAAACTGTTTTTT.